This is a list of T cell receptor beta chains from one sample in a study of cytomegalovirus exposure and HLA in healthy donors. Assay: immunoSEQ multiplex PCR; the TCRdb copy retains only in-frame clones and omits some. This table holds roughly 100,000 clones, about 80% found once. The source material was PBMCs. The receptors stem from a man aged 25-45 years in good health and CMV-seronegative. CDR3s leave out the opening cysteine and the closing phenylalanine or tryptophan.

v_gene,j_gene,len,CDR3aa
TRBV2,TRBJ2-3,13,ASSGLAGAEDTQY
TRBV4-1,TRBJ1-2,10,ASSQDFGGYT
TRBV7-2,TRBJ2-3,14,ASSSSAGQGTDTQY
TRBV9,TRBJ1-1,15,ASSVGVTGVQNTEAF
TRBV7-8,TRBJ2-7,13,ASSEMSGVIYEQY
TRBV30,TRBJ1-5,11,AWSTGSGQPQH
TRBV6-1,TRBJ2-1,12,ASFGTGPYNEQF
TRBV5-1,TRBJ2-5,14,ASSLGAGAPGETQY
TRBV6-1,TRBJ2-5,11,ASSEGDGRAQY
TRBV5-6,TRBJ1-5,12,ASSSGGGNQPQH